This passage covers 6 T cell receptor beta chains from one sample sequenced in a study of OX40 agonist ivuxolimab in advanced cancers. Some clones are missing from TCRdb's copy, which holds only in-frame ones; the method was immunoSEQ multiplex PCR. In the table there are 77,000 or so clones, more than 80% of which are singletons. The starting material was CD4+ or CD8+ T cells sorted from blood, obtained in a trial of the OX40 agonist ivuxolimab. These receptors were taken from an adult with an advanced solid tumor such as melanoma, head and neck, liver or kidney cancer.

This clone was seen just once. The rearrangement joins TRBV30 to TRBJ1-3; weak D call: TRBD1 (5 bases). The V and J ends lost 1 base and 4 bases respectively, with 5 bases between them. Germline V gene sequence: CDR1 GTSNPN, CDR2 SVGIG (reference sequence). The CDR3 loop spans 12 amino acids. CDR3 in amino acids: CAWSGTGNTIYF. CDR3 coding DNA: TGTGCCTGGAGTGGGACAGGAAACACCATATATTTT.

This chain links TRBV9 with TRBJ2-1; 7 nucleotides agree with TRBD2. Germline V gene data show CDR1 as SGDLS and CDR2 as YYNGEE. V was clipped by 1 base and J by 5 bases; unmatched bases: 6. This CDR3 has 15 residues. CDR3 sequence: CASSVRLAKDNEQFF. CDR3 bases: TGTGCCAGCAGCGTACGACTAGCCAAGGACAATGAGCAGTTCTTC.

The chain links TRBV7-2 to TRBJ1-3; D unresolved. Trimming took off 6 bases at V and 4 bases at J, with 10 bases between the two ends. This CDR3 spans 13 amino acids. Germline CDR1 reads SGHTA; CDR2 reads FQGNSA. Here the CDR3 DNA reads TGTGCCAGCAGTCCAGACACGGGAAACACCATATATTTT. Protein product: CASSPDTGNTIYF. Variable domain in full (rest from reference TRBV7-2 and TRBJ1-3): GAGVSQSPSNKVTEKGKDVELRCDPISGHTALYWYRQSLGQGLEFLIYFQGNSAPDKSGLPSDRFSAERTGGSVSTLTIQRTQQEDSAVYLCASSPDTGNTIYFGEGSWLTVV.

The sample holds one count of this clone. A read error may account for a junction end that differs from germline. The chain has TRBV27 and TRBJ1-1, with D possibly matching TRBD1 (6 bases). Germline V lookup: CDR1 MNHEY, CDR2 SMNVEV (reference sequence). This CDR3 contains 14 residues. CDR3 DNA sequence: TGTGCCAGCAGTTATTCGGACAGCGACACTGAAGTTTTCTTT. Translation: CASSYSDSDTEVFF.

The chain combines TRBV7-6 with TRBJ1-4; a weak D match, TRBD1 (5 bases). CDR1 and CDR2 from the germline V gene are SGHVS and FNYEAQ. The V gene lost 1 base and the J gene lost 4 bases, with 16 bases spanning the gap. There are 17 residues in the CDR3. The CDR3 spells CASSLGEIQGGNEKLFF. The CDR3 DNA reads TGTGCCAGCAGCTTAGGGGAGATCCAGGGCGGTAATGAAAAACTGTTTTTT.

This clone turned up a few times. The chain carries TRBV4-1 and TRBJ2-2, with a weak D call TRBD1 (8 bases). V was cut by 4 bases and J by 4 bases, with 19 bases left in between. CDR1 and CDR2 from the germline V gene are MGHRA and YSYEKL. CDR3 length equals 17 residues. DNA of the CDR3: TGCGCCAGCAGCCGGGAGGGGCAGGGGGCAGGCACCGGGGAGCTGTTTTTT. It codes for CASSREGQGAGTGELFF.